There are a few counts of the clone carrying this TCR beta chain. Its antigen is still unknown. TCRdb re-called the 5' RACE reads through MiXCR, storing one row per CDR3 protein. This table holds 250,000 to 350,000 distinct CDR3 sequences, 15% to 20% found once. This entry comes from a study of T-cell memory formation after mild COVID-19. Study-wide context: Clustering of TCRs was largely donor specific. Overall study findings and caveats: Contracting CD4+ clones lay largely in CM and EM, with CD8+ ones residing in EMRA.

The CDR3 runs to 13 residues. The V end lost 7 bases, the J end lost 2 bases, and 9 bases lay between the germline ends. Germline values: CDR1 MDHEN, CDR2 SYDVKM. The rearrangement joins TRBV28 to TRBJ2-1; D is possibly TRBD2 (5 bases). Sample: PBMCs or a T cell subset sorted from them (not recorded which). The TCR was taken from a man aged 18 to 29 who had mild COVID-19 (a few samples of this study predate the infection). Cell type and time point are not known. CDR3: CASTRRAYNEQFF. Here the CDR3 DNA reads TGTGCCAGCACCCGGCGGGCCTACAATGAGCAGTTCTTC.